The clone carrying this T cell receptor (beta chain) was recorded at least ten times. Its target is not known. Unique molecular identifiers tagged the TCRbeta library. One entry per CDR3 protein results from TCRdb running MiXCR on the PCR reads. This sample has 100,000 or so distinct CDR3 sequences, with 4.5% to 7.5% found just once. This sample was included in a study of T-cell reconstitution after alpha-beta-depleted transplantation in children. Study-level points and caveats: Expanded graft clones numbering several hundred reportedly gave rise to alpha-beta T cells about two months after transplant.

The germline CDR1 and CDR2 sequences are DFQATT and SNEGSKA (reference sequence). V lost 7 bases to trimming and J lost 12 bases; unmatched junction nucleotides: 7. This CDR3 comprises 11 residues. Specimen: PBMCs, mostly from graft donor cells, collected 60 days after TCRalphabeta/CD19-depleted stem cell transplant. The chain links TRBV20-1 to TRBJ2-7, with 12 bases that match TRBD2. The sequence was collected from a female patient aged 2-10 years who had a stem cell transplant for Fanconi anemia, so the T cells may come from the graft donor. CDR3 in DNA: TGCAGTGTCCGGACTAGCGGGAATCGGTACTTC. Translation gives CSVRTSGNRYF.